This TCR beta chain comes out of a study of graft-versus-host responses after intestinal transplantation listed by TCRdb under 2021. At the level of the whole study: The transplants that recipients got were multivisceral, liver-intestinal, or isolated intestinal. Samples from a few later patients were sequenced in-house on an Illumina MiSeq with MiXCR processing rather than by the commercial service. After intestinal transplantation, graft-versus-host and host-versus-graft alloreactive T cell clones were followed in the graft, circulation and bone marrow using bulk TCR-beta CDR3 sequencing. Donor T cell macrochimerism was defined as a peak of at least 4% donor T cells among recipient peripheral blood mononuclear cells. To identify alloreactive clones, pre-transplant mixed lymphocyte reaction products were sequenced and compared with unstimulated pre-transplant donor and recipient T cells. The cohort enrolled around 23 intestinal transplant recipients including one retransplant, and a few patients lacking pretransplant specimens were excluded. Every recipient was given anti-thymocyte globulin induction, then maintenance tacrolimus and steroids for 2 to 4 years.

Notes on this clone: Its antigen remains undetermined. Per-base quality was not reported, and no clone a single base away is much larger than it.

The time point tag for this specimen amounts to: cells obtained before transplantation from donor or recipient. CD3+CD4+ and CD3+CD8+ populations were FACS-sorted from unstimulated pre-transplant donor and recipient cells taken from spleen or lymph nodes. The paper's findings and limits, for the study overall: Early after transplant, declines in HvG clones were associated with peak levels of circulating GvH clones. Patients with donor T cell macrochimerism had high GvH to HvG T cell clonal ratios in their allografts. GvH clones were detected in recipient bone marrow, and some appeared earlier in ileal mucosa or blood, consistent with an intestinal mucosal origin. The relatively low number and heterogeneity of intestinal transplant patients limited the conclusions.

The V and J ends are trimmed by 8 bases and 0 bases, leaving 10 bases between them. The CDR3 spans 13 residues, from the cysteine through the phenylalanine. Only the CDR3 portion is preserved as DNA: 39 bases, with reading frame beginning at the first base. From a lookup of the germline V gene, CDR1 and CDR2 are KGHSH and LQKENI. Library preparation employed the immunoSEQ multiplex PCR assay. In most patients, genomic DNA was isolated using the Qiagen DNeasy Blood and Tissue Kit and sent frozen to Adaptive Biotechnologies for TCR sequencing. For most patients, high-throughput TCR-beta CDR3 sequencing of genomic DNA was performed by Adaptive Biotechnologies. Processing in the source paper ran as follows. TCR sequencing data were retrieved from Adaptive's ImmunoSEQ software for 15 to 20 patients, whereas three other patients were processed with MiXCR and VDJtools. CD4 versus CD8 sorting errors were corrected by removing sequences found in both subsets at a frequency ratio below 5:1. Because the origin of CDR3 nucleotide sequences shared between donor and recipient could not be assigned, those sequences were removed. To be classed as alloreactive, a clone needed at least 2-fold expansion over unstimulated cells and a minimum CFSE-low frequency of 0.002% (template counts) or 0.001% (read counts). A clone was considered mappable if detected in the sequenced pre-transplant spleen, lymph node, or MLR CFSE-low populations of the donor or recipient. Cumulative frequency of alloreactive clones was calculated as a percentage of all sequences weighted by copy number. This immuneACCESS table, as held by TCRdb, lists in-frame sequences with V and J called but not all clones. Of the missing ones, under half trace to an unresolved V gene in checked studies; the others have no known cause. That table supplies the V and J calls and clone size; D and trimming were determined from the DNA. Here the sample has about 90,000 clones; 80% to 95% occur a single time. 0.95% to 1.3% of the sample comes from the top ten.

The receptor comes from a human donor who was the organ donor for an intestinal transplant. This chain joins TRBV18 to TRBJ1-1, with an unclear D gene assignment. Here the sequenced sample was unstimulated CD8+ T cells sorted from spleen or lymph node cells, taken before transplant. CDR3 region: CASLPGVNTEAFF. In nucleotides, the sequence is TGTGCCAGCCTACCCGGGGTGAACACTGAAGCTTTCTTT.